One and the same sample provided the 14 T cell receptor beta chains below, sequenced in a study of blood T cell repertoires in COVID-19 (TCRdb year 2020). The library was obtained by the immunoSEQ multiplex PCR assay. Here the immuneACCESS table is served through TCRdb, limited to in-frame sequences with V and J called. Missing clones are a known gap in these copies; in checked studies unresolved V genes cover under half, and the rest lacks a known reason. The sample profile shows about 170,000 clones; around 80% of them were found once. Roughly 19% of the sample goes to the ten largest clones. The specimen was PBMCs or T cells enriched from blood (not recorded which). These receptors originate from a woman in her seventies in a cohort exposed to, infected with or recovered from COVID-19 (not recorded which).

At least ten counts were recorded for this clone. The rearrangement uses TRBV5-1 and TRBJ1-6; a possible D gene is TRBD1 (6 bases). The CDR3 covers 14 residues. The germline V gene encodes CDR1 SGHRS and CDR2 YFSETQ. Trimming removed 7 bases at V and 9 bases at J, with 17 bases between. This CDR3 reads CASRPGQTSSPLHF. As DNA, the CDR3 is TGCGCCAGCCGACCGGGACAAACCTCTTCACCCCTCCACTTT.

This clone was observed a few times. CDR3 in amino acids: CSVLGVANTEAFF. In DNA, the CDR3 is TGCAGCGTCCTCGGGGTGGCGAACACTGAAGCTTTCTTT. The gene calls are TRBV29-1 and TRBJ1-1; no firm D call. CDR3 length: 13 amino acids. The V end lost 6 bases, the J end lost 1 base, and 12 bases lay between the germline ends. The germline V gene encodes CDR1 SQVTM and CDR2 ANQGSEA.

This chain uses TRBV20-1 with TRBJ2-1; tentative D call: TRBD2 (5 bases). Germline assignment: CDR1 DFQATT and CDR2 SNEGSKA (reference sequence). The CDR3 covers 13 residues. V lost 3 bases, J lost 7 bases, and 13 bases lay in between. Written as DNA, the CDR3 is TGCAGTGCTAGTGGCGGGTCCGTGAATGAGCAGTTCTTC. The encoded protein is CSASGGSVNEQFF.

The table lists this clone with a count of one. V gene TRBV2 combines with J gene TRBJ1-3; TRBD1 aligns across 7 bases. V gave up 7 bases and J gave up 2 bases; unmatched junction bases: 5. Germline CDR1 reads SNHLY; CDR2 reads FYNNEI. The CDR3 has 14 residues. CDR3 nucleotide sequence: TGTGCCAGCACCCTAGACAGGGCTGGAAACACCATATATTTT. Translating it yields CASTLDRAGNTIYF.

J is TRBJ2-3 and V is TRBV28, with TRBD1 identical over 9 bases. Germline loops: CDR1 MDHEN, CDR2 SYDVKM. Trimming cost V 8 bases and J 2 bases; bases outside gene matches: 8. The CDR3 totals 15 residues. The CDR3 protein is CASETGGINTDTQYF. In DNA, the CDR3 is TGTGCCAGCGAAACAGGGGGCATTAACACAGATACGCAGTATTTT.

The rearrangement uses TRBV5-1 and TRBJ1-3, with a weak D call TRBD1 (5 bases). The CDR3 totals 15 residues. V was clipped by 4 bases and J by 0 bases, with 11 bases between them. The germline gives CDR1 SGHRS, CDR2 YFSETQ. The CDR3 sequence is CASSGGDSSGNTIYF. The CDR3 DNA reads as TGCGCCAGCAGCGGAGGGGATTCCTCTGGAAACACCATATATTTT.

V is TRBV6-2 or TRBV6-3 and J is TRBJ2-2; D is possibly TRBD1 (6 bases). The CDR3 spans 15 residues. Deletions cut 0 bases from V and 10 bases from J, with 15 bases between. CDR1 MNHEY and CDR2 SVGEGT come from the germline V gene. This chain's CDR3 is CASSYSPQGQEELFF. The DNA of the CDR3 is TGTGCCAGCAGTTACTCGCCCCAGGGGCAGGAGGAGCTGTTTTTT.

Only a few counts were recorded for this clone. The chain is built from TRBV19 and TRBJ2-1; D is perhaps TRBD2 (5 bases). Germline CDR1 LNHDA, CDR2 SQIVND (reference sequence). V was trimmed by 1 base and J by 4 bases, leaving 11 bases between them. The CDR3 loop spans 15 amino acids. Written as DNA, the CDR3 is TGTGCCAGTAGTATAGGGACTTACTGGTACAATGAGCAGTTCTTC. Translating it yields CASSIGTYWYNEQFF.

The chain couples TRBV18 to TRBJ1-2; TRBD1 matches 7 bases. This CDR3 comprises 15 residues. Per germline, CDR1 KGHSH and CDR2 LQKENI. The trim removed 2 bases at V and 4 bases at J, leaving 7 bases unmatched. The DNA for the CDR3 is TGTGCCAGCTCACCAACAGGGGCACAAGGCTATGGCTACACCTTC. Amino acids: CASSPTGAQGYGYTF.

This clone was observed a handful of times. This sequence joins TRBV12-3 or TRBV12-4 and TRBJ1-2; D gene unclear. This CDR3 has 13 residues. Trimming pared 2 bases from V and 8 bases from J, leaving 12 bases between. The DNA for the CDR3 is TGTGCCAGCAGTTTAACCCCGGTCCGGGGCTACACCTTC. This codes for CASSLTPVRGYTF.

This chain connects TRBV15 to TRBJ1-1; no firm D call. CDR3 length: 13 amino acids. The V and J ends lost 7 bases and 1 base respectively, with 10 bases between them. Germline-derived CDR1 and CDR2 are LNHNV and YYDKDF (reference sequence). CDR3 amino acids: CATKAGPNTEAFF. The DNA for the CDR3 is TGTGCCACCAAAGCAGGCCCGAACACTGAAGCTTTCTTT.

The chain has TRBV28 and TRBJ1-5; weak D call: TRBD1 (6 bases). The CDR3 loop spans 16 amino acids. Germline values: CDR1 MDHEN, CDR2 SYDVKM. V was shortened by 7 bases and J by 1 base, with 17 bases between the two germline ends. This chain's CDR3 is CASTTPGGQSNQPQHF. CDR3 sequence (DNA): TGTGCCAGCACCACCCCGGGAGGACAGAGCAATCAGCCCCAGCATTTT.

This chain connects TRBV7-2 to TRBJ1-5; D might be TRBD1 (6 bases). Germline CDR1 reads SGHTA; CDR2 reads FQGNSA. The CDR3 runs 15 residues. The ends were cut back, 0 bases at V and 4 bases at J, with 10 bases in the middle. This CDR3 is CASSLAAGVNQPQHF. CDR3 nucleotide sequence: TGTGCCAGCAGCTTAGCGGCAGGGGTAAATCAGCCCCAGCATTTT.

This clone has more than one count but fewer than ten. The chain is built from TRBV6-1 and TRBJ2-2; D not certain. Per germline, CDR1 MNHNS and CDR2 SASEGT. The CDR3 has 17 amino acids. The ends were cut back, 4 bases at V and 7 bases at J, with 22 bases in the middle. The CDR3 DNA sequence: TGTGCCAGCAGTGTACGGAGAAGCCCCTATGAGATCGGGGAGCTGTTTTTT. Translating gives CASSVRRSPYEIGELFF.